The 12 T cell receptor beta chains in this list originate from one sample, sequenced in a study of T cells after yellow fever vaccination. TCRdb reanalysed the 5' RACE reads using MiXCR and keeps one entry per CDR3 protein. Of 510,000 or so distinct CDR3 sequences listed, about 19% are singletons. The specimen comprised PBMCs, sampled 15 days after the yellow fever booster vaccination. All receptors come from a young man who received the YFV17D yellow fever vaccine.

The sample holds a few counts of this clonotype. This chain uses TRBV15 with TRBJ2-7; 7 positions agree with TRBD1. The length of the CDR3 is 15 residues. J gave up 4 bases and V 0 bases, and 6 bases lay outside the gene matches. The germline V gene encodes CDR1 LNHNV and CDR2 YYDKDF (reference sequence). The CDR3 region is CATSRDPGGSYEQYF. In DNA form, the CDR3 reads TGTGCCACCAGCAGAGATCCAGGGGGTTCTTACGAGCAGTACTTC.

For this clonotype: One base away lies a much larger clone, so this may be a sequencing read error. The CDR3 reads CACTRGETQYF. The CDR3 nucleotides are TGTGCCTGCACCAGAGGGGAGACCCAGTACTTC. The chain couples TRBV12-3 or TRBV12-4 to TRBJ2-5, with a weak D call TRBD2 (5 bases). This CDR3 comprises 11 residues. The V and J ends lost 11 bases and 5 bases respectively, with 12 bases between them.

This chain connects TRBV30 to TRBJ2-1; tentative D call: TRBD2 (5 bases). Germline loops: CDR1 GTSNPN, CDR2 SVGIG (reference sequence). There are 13 residues in the CDR3. Trimming took 1 base from V and 5 from J, leaving 9 bases between them. The DNA for the CDR3 is TGTGCCTGGAGTGGCGGGTTCGACAATGAGCAGTTCTTC. Its protein is CAWSGGFDNEQFF. Looking up the rest from reference TRBV30 and TRBJ2-1 gives the full variable domain: SQTIHQWPATLVQPVGSPLSLECTVEGTSNPNLYWYRQAAGRGLQLLFYSVGIGQISSEVPQNLSASRPQDRQFILSSKKLLLSDSGFYLCAWSGGFDNEQFFGPGTRLTVL.

This clonotype was counted only a few times. V usage is TRBV6-5 and J usage is TRBJ1-5; 7 nucleotides line up with TRBD1. CDR1 and CDR2 (germline): MNHEY, SVGAGI. CDR3 length: 15 amino acids. J was trimmed by 4 bases and V by 6 bases; bases with no gene match: 9. The CDR3: CASSPGTAFNQPQHF. As DNA, the CDR3 is TGTGCCAGCAGCCCCGGGACAGCGTTTAATCAGCCCCAGCATTTT.

This clonotype has just a few counts. The CDR3 sequence: CASAIGTSDNEQFF. CDR3 bases: TGCGCCAGCGCGATCGGGACCTCTGACAATGAGCAGTTCTTC. The chain joins TRBV5-1 to TRBJ2-1; D possibly matches TRBD1 or TRBD2 (5 bases each). Germline loops: CDR1 SGHRS, CDR2 YFSETQ. With 7 bases removed from V and 5 bases from J, the gap between germline ends came to 16 bases. The CDR3 covers 14 residues. The whole variable domain, remainder taken from reference TRBV5-1 and TRBJ2-1, is KAGVTQTPRYLIKTRGQQVTLSCSPISGHRSVSWYQQTPGQGLQFLFEYFSETQRNKGNFPGRFSGRQFSNSRSEMNVSTLELGDSALYLCASAIGTSDNEQFFGPGTRLTVL.

This clonotype was counted between two and nine times. The V call is TRBV18, the J call TRBJ2-3; 7 bases are shared with TRBD1. This CDR3 contains 15 residues. Trimming cost V 5 bases and J 0 bases; bases outside gene matches: 5. Looked up from germline, CDR1 is KGHSH and CDR2 is LQKENI. The CDR3 loop is CASSVDRASTDTQYF. The CDR3 DNA is TGTGCCAGCTCAGTAGACAGGGCTAGCACAGATACGCAGTATTTT.

The CDR3 sequence is CASSIEDTGQETQYF. The DNA for the CDR3 is TGTGCCAGTAGTATCGAGGATACAGGGCAGGAGACCCAGTACTTC. V gene TRBV19 combines with J gene TRBJ2-5, with D perhaps matching TRBD1 (6 bases). Germline V gives CDR1 LNHDA, CDR2 SQIVND (reference sequence). The CDR3 has 15 residues. Trimming took off 3 bases at V and 5 bases at J, with 16 bases between the two ends.

The chain carries TRBV28 and TRBJ2-7; 7 nucleotides match TRBD2. Germline V gene sequence: CDR1 MDHEN, CDR2 SYDVKM. V lost 10 bases and J lost 0; bases outside the gene matches: 12. The CDR3 is 15 amino acids. This CDR3 is CANPCGGGSSYEQYF. As DNA, the CDR3 is TGTGCCAACCCCTGTGGGGGGGGATCCTCCTACGAGCAGTACTTC.

This rearrangement joins TRBV5-5 to TRBJ2-7; D gene unclear. The CDR3 covers 14 residues. Trimming pared 3 bases from V and 3 bases from J, leaving 13 bases between. CDR1 SGHKS and CDR2 YYEKEE come from the germline V gene (reference sequence). CDR3 in amino acids: CASSSPVRFYEQYF. For the CDR3, the DNA is TGTGCCAGCAGCTCGCCGGTGCGATTCTACGAGCAGTACTTC.

The V and J genes are TRBV5-1 and TRBJ2-1; 7 nucleotides match TRBD1. Germline V CDR1 and CDR2: SGHRS, YFSETQ. With V trimmed by 3 bases and J by 2 bases, 8 bases remained unmatched. The CDR3 runs 16 residues. Here the CDR3 DNA reads TGCGCCAGCAGCTGGGGACAGACCTCTACCTACAATGAGCAGTTCTTC. Its translation is CASSWGQTSTYNEQFF.

This clonotype was observed at least ten times. The chain couples TRBV6-5 to TRBJ2-7; TRBD1 agrees at 10 bases. V lost 3 bases and J lost 3; bases outside the gene matches: 2. The germline V gene has CDR1 MNHEY and CDR2 SVGAGI. This CDR3 has 14 amino acids. The CDR3 region has the DNA TGTGCCAGCAGTTATAGGACAGGGGGCTACGAGCAGTACTTC. It encodes CASSYRTGGYEQYF.

There are a few counts of this clonotype. The V gene is TRBV2, the J gene TRBJ2-6, with D hard to call. The V gene lost 7 bases and the J gene lost 0 bases, with 13 bases spanning the gap. Germline CDR1 SNHLY, CDR2 FYNNEI. The CDR3 consists of 16 residues. CDR3 amino acids: CASMTQLLSGANVLTF. The CDR3 DNA is TGTGCCAGCATGACTCAACTTCTCTCTGGGGCCAACGTCCTGACTTTC.